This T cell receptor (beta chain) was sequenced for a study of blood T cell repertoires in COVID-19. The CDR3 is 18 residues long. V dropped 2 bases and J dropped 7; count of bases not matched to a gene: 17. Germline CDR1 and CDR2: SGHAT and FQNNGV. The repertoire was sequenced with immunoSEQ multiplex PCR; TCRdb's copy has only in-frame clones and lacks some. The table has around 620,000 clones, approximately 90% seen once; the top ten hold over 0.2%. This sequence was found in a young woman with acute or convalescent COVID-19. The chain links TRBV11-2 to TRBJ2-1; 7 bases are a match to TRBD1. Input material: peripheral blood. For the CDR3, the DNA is TGTGCCAGCAGCTTAACCCTCATGAGAGGGGGCGTTTGGAATGAGCAGTTCTTC. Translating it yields CASSLTLMRGGVWNEQFF. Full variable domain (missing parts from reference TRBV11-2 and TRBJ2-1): EAGVAQSPRYKIIEKRQSVAFWCNPISGHATLYWYQQILGQGPKLLIQFQNNGVVDDSQLPKDRFSAERLKGVDSTLKIQPAKLEDSAVYLCASSLTLMRGGVWNEQFFGPGTRLTVL.